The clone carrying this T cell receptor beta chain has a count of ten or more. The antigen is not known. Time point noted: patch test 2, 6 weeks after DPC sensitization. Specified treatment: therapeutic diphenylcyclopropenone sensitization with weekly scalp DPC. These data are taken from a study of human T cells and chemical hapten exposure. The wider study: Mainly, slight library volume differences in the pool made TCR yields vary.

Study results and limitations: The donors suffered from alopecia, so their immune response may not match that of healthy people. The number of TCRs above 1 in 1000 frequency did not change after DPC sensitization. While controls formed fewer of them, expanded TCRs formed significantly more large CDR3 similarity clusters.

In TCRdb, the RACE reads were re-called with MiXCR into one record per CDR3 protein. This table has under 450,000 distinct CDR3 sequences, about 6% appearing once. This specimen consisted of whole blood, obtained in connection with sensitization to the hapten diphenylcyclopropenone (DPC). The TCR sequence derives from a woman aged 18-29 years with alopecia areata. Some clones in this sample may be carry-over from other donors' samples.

The CDR3 region is CASSPGVHEQYF. The DNA of the CDR3 is TGTGCCAGCAGCCCCGGAGTGCATGAGCAGTACTTC. The chain couples TRBV7-8 to TRBJ2-7; D gene unclear. Trimming left V 5 bases short and J 7 bases short, with 12 bases between. The CDR3 has 12 residues. Germline CDR1 reads SGHVS; CDR2 reads FQNEAQ.